These T cell receptor beta chains were read from a single sample in a study of early T cells in non-severe SARS-CoV-2 infection. TCRdb passed the 5' RACE reads through MiXCR, listing each CDR3 protein once. This sample has tens of thousands of distinct CDR3 sequences, with roughly 5.6% found just once. Sequenced sample: whole blood. These TCRs come from an adult who was a healthcare worker with PCR-confirmed SARS-CoV-2 infection or an uninfected control (not recorded which). Each CDR3 is given with its conserved first and last residue. Each record gives: CDR3 protein, CDR3 DNA, D gene, V gene, clone size, CDR3 length, J gene. D genes are given only for firm matches. Clone size appears in some rows only: once, few, many, or a class for an expanded clone.

CDR3aa: CASSFDRGWTEAFF; CDR3nt: TGTGCCAGCAGTTTTGACAGGGGTTGGACTGAAGCTTTCTTT; d_gene: TRBD1; v_gene: TRBV12-3/TRBV12-4; abundance: few; len: 14; j_gene: TRBJ1-1
CDR3aa: CASSQDGGRTSGRNEQFF; CDR3nt: TGTGCCAGCAGCCAAGATGGGGGGAGGACTAGCGGGAGAAATGAGCAGTTCTTC; d_gene: TRBD2; v_gene: TRBV3-1; abundance: many; len: 18; j_gene: TRBJ2-1
CDR3aa: CASRLGASAGELFF; CDR3nt: TGTGCCAGCAGACTCGGGGCTAGCGCCGGGGAGCTGTTTTTT; d_gene: NA; v_gene: TRBV7-2; abundance: many; len: 14; j_gene: TRBJ2-2
CDR3aa: CASSLDTGRDRNEQYF; CDR3nt: TGTGCCAGCAGCTTGGATACGGGGCGGGATAGGAACGAGCAGTACTTC; d_gene: NA; v_gene: TRBV7-6; abundance: many; len: 16; j_gene: TRBJ2-7
CDR3aa: CASSLSRQGNSPLHF; CDR3nt: TGTGCCAGCAGTTTATCTCGACAGGGCAATTCACCCCTCCACTTT; d_gene: TRBD1; v_gene: TRBV28; abundance: few; len: 15; j_gene: TRBJ1-6
CDR3aa: CARNNSYNEQFF; CDR3nt: TGTGCCAGAAATAACTCCTACAATGAGCAGTTCTTC; d_gene: NA; v_gene: TRBV5-4; abundance: many; len: 12; j_gene: TRBJ2-1
CDR3aa: CASTGLARRNTQYF; CDR3nt: TGTGCCAGCACGGGACTAGCGAGACGCAATACGCAGTATTTT; d_gene: TRBD2; v_gene: TRBV2; abundance: NA; len: 14; j_gene: TRBJ2-3
CDR3aa: CASRRAFQTQYF; CDR3nt: TGTGCCAGCAGGAGAGCGTTCCAGACCCAGTACTTC; d_gene: NA; v_gene: TRBV7-9; abundance: many; len: 12; j_gene: TRBJ2-5
CDR3aa: CASSLAGTGDEQYF; CDR3nt: TGTGCCAGCAGTTTAGCCGGGACAGGAGACGAGCAGTACTTC; d_gene: TRBD1; v_gene: TRBV12-3/TRBV12-4; abundance: many; len: 14; j_gene: TRBJ2-7
CDR3aa: CSPTGQGWGYTF; CDR3nt: TGTAGCCCAACGGGACAGGGCTGGGGCTACACCTTC; d_gene: TRBD1; v_gene: TRBV20-1; abundance: many; len: 12; j_gene: TRBJ1-2
CDR3aa: CAIRGQGGNEKLFF; CDR3nt: TGTGCCATCAGGGGACAGGGGGGGAATGAAAAACTGTTTTTT; d_gene: TRBD1; v_gene: TRBV10-3; abundance: many; len: 14; j_gene: TRBJ1-4
CDR3aa: CASSLSLATSTDTQYF; CDR3nt: TGCGCCAGCAGCTTGTCCTTAGCCACTAGCACAGATACGCAGTATTTT; d_gene: NA; v_gene: TRBV5-1; abundance: many; len: 16; j_gene: TRBJ2-3
CDR3aa: CASSLVGHQETQYF; CDR3nt: TGTGCCAGCAGCTTAGTGGGGCACCAAGAGACCCAGTACTTC; d_gene: NA; v_gene: TRBV11-2; abundance: NA; len: 14; j_gene: TRBJ2-5
CDR3aa: CASSPTGGWGGGNPYEQYF; CDR3nt: TGTGCCAGCAGCCCGACAGGGGGCTGGGGCGGGGGGAATCCCTACGAGCAGTACTTC; d_gene: TRBD1; v_gene: TRBV4-2; abundance: many; len: 19; j_gene: TRBJ2-7
CDR3aa: CSAYRGSEAFF; CDR3nt: TGCAGCGCCTACAGGGGTTCTGAAGCTTTCTTT; d_gene: TRBD1; v_gene: TRBV29-1; abundance: NA; len: 11; j_gene: TRBJ1-1
CDR3aa: CASSYGQVHYGYTF; CDR3nt: TGTGCCAGCAGCTACGGCCAGGTGCACTATGGCTACACCTTC; d_gene: NA; v_gene: TRBV5-6; abundance: NA; len: 14; j_gene: TRBJ1-2
CDR3aa: CSANRNYGYTF; CDR3nt: TGCAGTGCCAACAGAAACTATGGCTACACCTTC; d_gene: NA; v_gene: TRBV20-1; abundance: many; len: 11; j_gene: TRBJ1-2
CDR3aa: CASSPPGGRVGPEAFF; CDR3nt: TGTGCCAGCAGCCCTCCGGGGGGCCGGGTCGGGCCTGAAGCTTTCTTT; d_gene: NA; v_gene: TRBV3-1; abundance: many; len: 16; j_gene: TRBJ1-1
CDR3aa: CASRFGGDDEQFF; CDR3nt: TGTGCCAGCAGGTTCGGGGGGGACGATGAGCAGTTCTTC; d_gene: TRBD2; v_gene: TRBV7-2; abundance: NA; len: 13; j_gene: TRBJ2-1
CDR3aa: CASSGTGGQTEAFF; CDR3nt: TGTGCCAGCAGCGGGACAGGGGGCCAGACTGAAGCTTTCTTT; d_gene: TRBD1; v_gene: TRBV9; abundance: many; len: 14; j_gene: TRBJ1-1
CDR3aa: CASSSGTGKRETQYF; CDR3nt: TGTGCCAGCAGCTCCGGGACAGGGAAACGAGAGACCCAGTACTTC; d_gene: TRBD1; v_gene: TRBV5-5; abundance: NA; len: 15; j_gene: TRBJ2-5
CDR3aa: CSARQGGNEAFF; CDR3nt: TGCAGTGCTAGGCAGGGGGGAAATGAAGCTTTCTTT; d_gene: TRBD1; v_gene: TRBV20-1; abundance: few; len: 12; j_gene: TRBJ1-1
CDR3aa: CASSLYSTDTQYF; CDR3nt: TGCGCCAGCAGCTTGTATAGCACAGATACGCAGTATTTT; d_gene: NA; v_gene: TRBV5-1; abundance: few; len: 13; j_gene: TRBJ2-3
CDR3aa: CASSSLGDETEQYF; CDR3nt: TGTGCCAGCAGCTCTCTAGGGGACGAAACGGAGCAGTACTTC; d_gene: NA; v_gene: TRBV7-6; abundance: many; len: 14; j_gene: TRBJ2-7
CDR3aa: CASSWSTEAFF; CDR3nt: TGTGCCAGCAGTTGGAGTACTGAAGCTTTCTTT; d_gene: NA; v_gene: TRBV28; abundance: many; len: 11; j_gene: TRBJ1-1
CDR3aa: CSARDRRGGATGELFF; CDR3nt: TGCAGTGCTAGAGATCGACGGGGAGGGGCCACCGGGGAGCTGTTTTTT; d_gene: TRBD2; v_gene: TRBV20-1; abundance: many; len: 16; j_gene: TRBJ2-2
CDR3aa: CASSFDGAGADTQYF; CDR3nt: TGTGCCAGCAGCTTTGATGGGGCTGGGGCAGATACGCAGTATTTT; d_gene: NA; v_gene: TRBV7-2; abundance: many; len: 15; j_gene: TRBJ2-3